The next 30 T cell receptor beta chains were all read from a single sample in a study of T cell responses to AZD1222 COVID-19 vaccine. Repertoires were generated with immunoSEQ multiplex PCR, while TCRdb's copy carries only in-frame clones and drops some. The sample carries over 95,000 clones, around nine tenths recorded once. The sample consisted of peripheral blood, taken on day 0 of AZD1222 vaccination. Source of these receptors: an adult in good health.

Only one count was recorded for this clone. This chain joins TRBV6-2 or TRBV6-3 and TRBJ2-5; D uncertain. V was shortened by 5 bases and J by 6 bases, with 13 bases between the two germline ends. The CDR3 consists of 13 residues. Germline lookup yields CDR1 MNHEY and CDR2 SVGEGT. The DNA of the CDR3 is TGTGCCAGCAGTCCCGGCTTGGGGAAGACCCAGTACTTC. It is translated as CASSPGLGKTQYF.

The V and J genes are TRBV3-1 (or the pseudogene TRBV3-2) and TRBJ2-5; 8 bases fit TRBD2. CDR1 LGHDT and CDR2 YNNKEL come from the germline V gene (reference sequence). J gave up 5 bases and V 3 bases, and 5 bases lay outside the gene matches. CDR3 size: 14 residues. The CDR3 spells CASSHSGKGETQYF. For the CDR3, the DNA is TGTGCCAGCAGCCATAGCGGGAAAGGGGAGACCCAGTACTTC.

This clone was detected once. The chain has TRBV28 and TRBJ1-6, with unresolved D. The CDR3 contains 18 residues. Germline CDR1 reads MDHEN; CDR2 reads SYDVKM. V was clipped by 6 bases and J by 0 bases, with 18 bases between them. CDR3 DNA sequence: TGTGCCAGCAGCCCCCCGGCGCAGGCATACTCCTATAATTCACCCCTCCACTTT. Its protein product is CASSPPAQAYSYNSPLHF.

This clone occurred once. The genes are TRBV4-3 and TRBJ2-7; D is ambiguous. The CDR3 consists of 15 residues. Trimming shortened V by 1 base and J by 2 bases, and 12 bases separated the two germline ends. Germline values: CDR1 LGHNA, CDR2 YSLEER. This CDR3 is CASSQARQLTYEQYF. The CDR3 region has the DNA TGCGCCAGCAGCCAAGCCCGTCAACTGACCTACGAGCAGTACTTC.

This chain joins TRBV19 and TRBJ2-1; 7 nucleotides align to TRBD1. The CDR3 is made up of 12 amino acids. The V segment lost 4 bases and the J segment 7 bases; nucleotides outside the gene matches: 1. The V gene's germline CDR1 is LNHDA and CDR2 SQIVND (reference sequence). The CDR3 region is CASSTQGNEQFF. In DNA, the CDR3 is TGTGCCAGTAGTACACAGGGGAATGAGCAGTTCTTC.

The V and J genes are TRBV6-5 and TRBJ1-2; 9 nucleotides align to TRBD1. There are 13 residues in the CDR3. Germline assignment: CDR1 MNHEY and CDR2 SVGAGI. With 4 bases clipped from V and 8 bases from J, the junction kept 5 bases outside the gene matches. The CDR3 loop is CASSLPGQGGYTF. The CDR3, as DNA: TGTGCCAGCAGTTTGCCGGGACAGGGAGGCTACACCTTC.

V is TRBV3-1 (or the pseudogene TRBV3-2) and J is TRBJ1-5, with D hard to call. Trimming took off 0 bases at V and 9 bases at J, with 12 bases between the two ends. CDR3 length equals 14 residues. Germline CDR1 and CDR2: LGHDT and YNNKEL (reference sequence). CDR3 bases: TGTGCCAGCAGCCAAGACCCGGGCCCAGGGCCCCAGCATTTT. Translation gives CASSQDPGPGPQHF.

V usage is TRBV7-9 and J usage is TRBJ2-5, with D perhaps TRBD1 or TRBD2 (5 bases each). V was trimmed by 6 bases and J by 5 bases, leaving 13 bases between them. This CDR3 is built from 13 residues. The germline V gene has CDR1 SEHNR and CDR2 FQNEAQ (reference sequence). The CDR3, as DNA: TGTGCCAGCAGTCCGCCGGGACGGGAGACCCAGTACTTC. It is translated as CASSPPGRETQYF. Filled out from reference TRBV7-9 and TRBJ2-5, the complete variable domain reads DTGVSQNPRHKITKRGQNVTFRCDPISEHNRLYWYRQTLGQGPEFLTYFQNEAQLEKSRLLSDRFSAERPKGSFSTLEIQRTEQGDSAMYLCASSPPGRETQYFGPGTRLLVL.

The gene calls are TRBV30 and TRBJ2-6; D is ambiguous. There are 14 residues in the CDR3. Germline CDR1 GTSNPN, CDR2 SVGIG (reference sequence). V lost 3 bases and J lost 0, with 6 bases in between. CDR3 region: CAWRVSSGANVLTF. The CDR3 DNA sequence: TGTGCCTGGAGGGTGAGCTCTGGGGCCAACGTCCTGACTTTC.

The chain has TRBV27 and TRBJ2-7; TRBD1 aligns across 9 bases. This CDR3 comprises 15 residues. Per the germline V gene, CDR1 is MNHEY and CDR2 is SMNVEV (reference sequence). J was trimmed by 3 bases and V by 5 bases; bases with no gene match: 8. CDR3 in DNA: TGTGCCAGCAGTACCACATGGGACAGGGACTACGAGCAGTACTTC. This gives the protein CASSTTWDRDYEQYF.

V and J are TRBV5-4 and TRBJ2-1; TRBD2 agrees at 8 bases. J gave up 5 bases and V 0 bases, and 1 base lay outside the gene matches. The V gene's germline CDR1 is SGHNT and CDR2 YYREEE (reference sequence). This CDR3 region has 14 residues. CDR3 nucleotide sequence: TGTGCCAGCAGCTTGGAACTAGCGGACAATGAGCAGTTCTTC. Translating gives CASSLELADNEQFF.

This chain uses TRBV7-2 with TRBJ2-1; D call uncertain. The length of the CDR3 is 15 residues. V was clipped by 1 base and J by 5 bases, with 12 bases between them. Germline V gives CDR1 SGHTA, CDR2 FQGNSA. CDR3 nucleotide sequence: TGTGCCAGCAGCTTAGTGGTGGGATCCCACAATGAGCAGTTCTTC. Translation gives CASSLVVGSHNEQFF. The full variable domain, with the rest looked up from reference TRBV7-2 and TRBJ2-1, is GAGVSQSPSNKVTEKGKDVELRCDPISGHTALYWYRQSLGQGLEFLIYFQGNSAPDKSGLPSDRFSAERTGGSVSTLTIQRTQQEDSAVYLCASSLVVGSHNEQFFGPGTRLTVL.

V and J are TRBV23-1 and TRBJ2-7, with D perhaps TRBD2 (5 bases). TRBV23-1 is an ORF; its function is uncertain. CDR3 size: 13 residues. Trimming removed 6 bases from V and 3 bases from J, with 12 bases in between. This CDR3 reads CASRRGFFYEQYF. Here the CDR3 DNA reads TGCGCCAGCAGACGAGGGTTCTTCTACGAGCAGTACTTC.

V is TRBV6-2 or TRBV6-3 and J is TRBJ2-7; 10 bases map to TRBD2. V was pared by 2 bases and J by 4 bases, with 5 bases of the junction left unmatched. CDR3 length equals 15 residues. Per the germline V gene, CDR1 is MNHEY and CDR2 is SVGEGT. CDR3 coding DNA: TGTGCCAGCAGTTACAAAGGACTAGCGGATTACGAGCAGTACTTC. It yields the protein CASSYKGLADYEQYF.

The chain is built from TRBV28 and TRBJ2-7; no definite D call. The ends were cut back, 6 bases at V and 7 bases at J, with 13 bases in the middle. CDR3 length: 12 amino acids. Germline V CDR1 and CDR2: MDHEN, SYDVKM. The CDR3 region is CASRALPKEQYF. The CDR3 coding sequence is TGTGCCAGCAGAGCTCTTCCTAAGGAGCAGTACTTC. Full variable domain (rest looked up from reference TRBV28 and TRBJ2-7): DVKVTQSSRYLVKRTGEKVFLECVQDMDHENMFWYRQDPGLGLRLIYFSYDVKMKEKGDIPEGYSVSREKKERFSLILESASTNQTSMYLCASRALPKEQYFGPGTRLTVT.

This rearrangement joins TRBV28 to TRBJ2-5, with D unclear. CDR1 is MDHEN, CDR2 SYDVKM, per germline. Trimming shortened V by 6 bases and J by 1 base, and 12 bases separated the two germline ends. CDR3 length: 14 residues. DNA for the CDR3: TGTGCCAGCAGGTTACCCGGGCCCCAAGAGACCCAGTACTTC. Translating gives CASRLPGPQETQYF. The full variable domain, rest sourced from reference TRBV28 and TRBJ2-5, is DVKVTQSSRYLVKRTGEKVFLECVQDMDHENMFWYRQDPGLGLRLIYFSYDVKMKEKGDIPEGYSVSREKKERFSLILESASTNQTSMYLCASRLPGPQETQYFGPGTRLLVL.

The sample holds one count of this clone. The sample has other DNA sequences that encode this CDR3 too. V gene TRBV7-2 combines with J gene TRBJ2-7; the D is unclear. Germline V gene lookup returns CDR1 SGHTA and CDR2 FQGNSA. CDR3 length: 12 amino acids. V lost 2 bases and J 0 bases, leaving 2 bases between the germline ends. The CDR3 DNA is TGTGCCAGCAGCTTAAGCTCCTACGAGCAGTACTTC. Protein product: CASSLSSYEQYF.

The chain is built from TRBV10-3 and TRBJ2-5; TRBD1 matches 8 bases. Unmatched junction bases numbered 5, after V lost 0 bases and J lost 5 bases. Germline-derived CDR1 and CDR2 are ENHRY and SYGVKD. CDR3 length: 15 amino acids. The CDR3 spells CAISESQGADETQYF. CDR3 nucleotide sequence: TGTGCCATCAGTGAGTCTCAGGGGGCGGATGAGACCCAGTACTTC.

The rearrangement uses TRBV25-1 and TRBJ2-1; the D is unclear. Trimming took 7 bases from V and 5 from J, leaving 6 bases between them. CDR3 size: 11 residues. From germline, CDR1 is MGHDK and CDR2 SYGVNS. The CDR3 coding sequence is TGTGCCAGCAAAGGGCACAATGAGCAGTTCTTC. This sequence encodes CASKGHNEQFF.

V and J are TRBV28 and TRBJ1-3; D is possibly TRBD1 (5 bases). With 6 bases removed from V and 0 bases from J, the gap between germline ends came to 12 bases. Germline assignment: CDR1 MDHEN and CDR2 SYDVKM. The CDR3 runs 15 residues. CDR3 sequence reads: CASSRGTLSGNTIYF. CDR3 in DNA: TGTGCCAGCAGCCGAGGGACCCTCTCTGGAAACACCATATATTTT.

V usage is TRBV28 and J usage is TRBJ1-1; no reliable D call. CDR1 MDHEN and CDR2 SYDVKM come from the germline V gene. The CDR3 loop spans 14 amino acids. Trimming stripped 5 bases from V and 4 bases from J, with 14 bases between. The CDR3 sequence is CASSGPGWLTEAFF. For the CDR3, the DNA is TGTGCCAGCAGTGGTCCCGGGTGGCTCACTGAAGCTTTCTTT.

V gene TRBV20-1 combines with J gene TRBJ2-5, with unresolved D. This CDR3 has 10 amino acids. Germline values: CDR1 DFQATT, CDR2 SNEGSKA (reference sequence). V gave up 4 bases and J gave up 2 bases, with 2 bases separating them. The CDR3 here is CSANQETQYF. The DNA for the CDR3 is TGCAGTGCTAATCAAGAGACCCAGTACTTC.

CDR3 amino acids: CASGGPYQETQYF. CDR3 DNA sequence: TGTGCATCGGGGGGACCGTACCAAGAGACCCAGTACTTC. The V call is TRBV19, the J call TRBJ2-5; 7 nucleotides align to TRBD2. This CDR3 is 13 amino acids long. Germline V CDR1 and CDR2: LNHDA, SQIVND (reference sequence).

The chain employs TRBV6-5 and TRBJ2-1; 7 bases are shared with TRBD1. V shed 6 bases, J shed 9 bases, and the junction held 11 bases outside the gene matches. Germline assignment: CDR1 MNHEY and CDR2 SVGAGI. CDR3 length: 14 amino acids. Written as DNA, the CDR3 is TGTGCCAGCAGAGCCGGGACAGCGCCCGGTGAGCAGTTCTTC. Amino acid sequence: CASRAGTAPGEQFF.

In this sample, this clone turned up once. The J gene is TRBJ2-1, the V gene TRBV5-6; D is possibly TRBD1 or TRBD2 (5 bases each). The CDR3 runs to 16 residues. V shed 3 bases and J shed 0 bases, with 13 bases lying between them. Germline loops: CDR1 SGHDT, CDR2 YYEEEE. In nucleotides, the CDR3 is TGTGCCAGCAGCTCTGGGACGGATTACTCCTACAATGAGCAGTTCTTC. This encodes CASSSGTDYSYNEQFF.

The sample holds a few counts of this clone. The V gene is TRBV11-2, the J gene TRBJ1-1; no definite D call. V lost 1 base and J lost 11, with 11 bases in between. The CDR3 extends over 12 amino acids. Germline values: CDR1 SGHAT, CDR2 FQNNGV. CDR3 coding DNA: TGTGCCAGCAGCTTAGCGGGCCAGAAGGCTTTCTTT. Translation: CASSLAGQKAFF.

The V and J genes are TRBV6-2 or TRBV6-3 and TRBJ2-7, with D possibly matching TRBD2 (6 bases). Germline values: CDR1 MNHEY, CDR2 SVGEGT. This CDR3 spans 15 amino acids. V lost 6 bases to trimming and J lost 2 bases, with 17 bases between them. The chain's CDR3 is CASSRSGLGTYEQYF. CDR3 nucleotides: TGTGCCAGCAGCCGCTCGGGACTGGGAACCTACGAGCAGTACTTC.

CDR3 protein: CASSQQMVEGGQPQHF. The CDR3 coding sequence is TGCGCCAGCAGCCAGCAAATGGTCGAGGGCGGTCAGCCCCAGCATTTT. V usage is TRBV4-1 and J usage is TRBJ1-5; unclear D gene. The CDR3 contains 16 residues. Looked up from germline, CDR1 is MGHRA and CDR2 is YSYEKL. The V end was cut by 3 bases, the J end by 6 bases, with 18 bases between.

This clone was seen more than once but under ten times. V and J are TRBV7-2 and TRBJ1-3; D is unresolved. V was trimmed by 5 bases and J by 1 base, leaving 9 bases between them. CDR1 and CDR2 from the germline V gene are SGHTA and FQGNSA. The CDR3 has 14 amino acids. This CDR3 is CASSHSRSGNTIYF. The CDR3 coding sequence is TGTGCCAGCAGCCACAGCCGGTCTGGAAACACCATATATTTT. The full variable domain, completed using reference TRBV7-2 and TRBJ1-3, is GAGVSQSPSNKVTEKGKDVELRCDPISGHTALYWYRQSLGQGLEFLIYFQGNSAPDKSGLPSDRFSAERTGGSVSTLTIQRTQQEDSAVYLCASSHSRSGNTIYFGEGSWLTVV.

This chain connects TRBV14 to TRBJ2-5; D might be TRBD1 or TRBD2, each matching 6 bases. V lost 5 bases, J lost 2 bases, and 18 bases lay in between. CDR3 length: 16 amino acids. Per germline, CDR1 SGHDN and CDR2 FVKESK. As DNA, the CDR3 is TGTGCCAGCAGCGAAAGAGGGGGGCGCATTCAAGAGACCCAGTACTTC. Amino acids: CASSERGGRIQETQYF.